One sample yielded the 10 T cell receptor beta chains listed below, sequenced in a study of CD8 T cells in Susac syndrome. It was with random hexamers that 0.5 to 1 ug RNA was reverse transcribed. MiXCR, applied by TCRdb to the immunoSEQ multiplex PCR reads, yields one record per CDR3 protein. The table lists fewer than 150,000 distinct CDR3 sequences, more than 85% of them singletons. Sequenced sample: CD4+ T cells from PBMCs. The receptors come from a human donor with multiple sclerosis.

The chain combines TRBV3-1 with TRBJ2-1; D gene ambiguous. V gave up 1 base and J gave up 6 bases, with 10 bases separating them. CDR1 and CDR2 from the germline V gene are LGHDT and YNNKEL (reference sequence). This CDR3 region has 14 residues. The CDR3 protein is CASSQGETSNEQFF. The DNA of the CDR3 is TGTGCCAGCAGCCAAGGCGAGACAAGCAATGAGCAGTTCTTC.

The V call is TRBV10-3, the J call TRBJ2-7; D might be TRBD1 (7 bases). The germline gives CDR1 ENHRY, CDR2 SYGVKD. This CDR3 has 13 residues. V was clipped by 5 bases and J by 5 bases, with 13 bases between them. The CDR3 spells CAISRQGGDEQYF. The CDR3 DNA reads TGTGCCATCAGTCGTCAGGGGGGCGACGAGCAGTACTTC.

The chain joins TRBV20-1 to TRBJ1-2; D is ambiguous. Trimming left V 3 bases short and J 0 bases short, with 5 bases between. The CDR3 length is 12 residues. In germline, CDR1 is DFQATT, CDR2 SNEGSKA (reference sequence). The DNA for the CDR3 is TGCAGTGCTAGTCGACCTAACTATGGCTACACCTTC. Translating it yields CSASRPNYGYTF.

As DNA, the CDR3 is TGTGCCAGCAACCCGGACAGGGAGAACACTGAAGCTTTCTTT. Encoded protein: CASNPDRENTEAFF. The rearrangement uses TRBV6-6 and TRBJ1-1, with TRBD1 matching over 8 bases. V lost 7 bases and J lost 1; bases outside the gene matches: 5. CDR1 and CDR2 (germline): MNHNY, SVGAGI (reference sequence). The CDR3 totals 14 residues.

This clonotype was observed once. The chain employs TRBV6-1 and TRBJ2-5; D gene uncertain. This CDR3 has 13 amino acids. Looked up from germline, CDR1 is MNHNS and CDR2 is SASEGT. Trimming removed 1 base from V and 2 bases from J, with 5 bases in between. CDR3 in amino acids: CASSEGKQETQYF. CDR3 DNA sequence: TGTGCCAGCAGTGAAGGAAAACAAGAGACCCAGTACTTC.

The CDR3 sequence: CASSPRSVSSYNEQFF. CDR3 DNA: TGTGCCAGCTCACCACGGTCGGTTAGCTCCTACAATGAGCAGTTCTTC. The chain employs TRBV18 and TRBJ2-1; no firm D call. CDR1 is KGHSH, CDR2 LQKENI, per germline. Trimming left V 1 base short and J 0 bases short, with 10 bases between. The CDR3 is 16 amino acids.

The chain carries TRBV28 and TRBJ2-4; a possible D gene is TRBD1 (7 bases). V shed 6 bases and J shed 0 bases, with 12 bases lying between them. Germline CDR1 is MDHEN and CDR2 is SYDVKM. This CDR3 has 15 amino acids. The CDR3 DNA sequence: TGTGCCAGCAGACTCCAGGGGGGAGCCAAAAACATTCAGTACTTC. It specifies CASRLQGGAKNIQYF. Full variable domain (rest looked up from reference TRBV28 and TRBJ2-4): DVKVTQSSRYLVKRTGEKVFLECVQDMDHENMFWYRQDPGLGLRLIYFSYDVKMKEKGDIPEGYSVSREKKERFSLILESASTNQTSMYLCASRLQGGAKNIQYFGAGTRLSVL.

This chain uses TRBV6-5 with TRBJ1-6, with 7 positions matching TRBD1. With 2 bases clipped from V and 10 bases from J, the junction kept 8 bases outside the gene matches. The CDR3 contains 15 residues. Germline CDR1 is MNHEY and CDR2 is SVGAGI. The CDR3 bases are TGTGCCAGCAGTTACGACGGACAGGCTGGGTCACCCCTCCACTTT. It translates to CASSYDGQAGSPLHF.

CDR3 DNA: TGTGCCAGTAGTACCCCAACACGGACCAGGTTCAATCAGCCCCAGCATTTT. Translated: CASSTPTRTRFNQPQHF. The chain is built from TRBV19 and TRBJ1-5; D gene uncertain. Germline V gene data show CDR1 as LNHDA and CDR2 as SQIVND (reference sequence). The length of the CDR3 is 17 residues. Trimming pared 4 bases from V and 3 bases from J, leaving 19 bases between.

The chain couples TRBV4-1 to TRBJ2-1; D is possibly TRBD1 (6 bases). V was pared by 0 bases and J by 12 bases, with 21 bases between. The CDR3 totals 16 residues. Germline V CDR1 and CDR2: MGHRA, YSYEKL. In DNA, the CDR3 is TGCGCCAGCAGCCAAGATGGACAGCAAACACGGAGGAGGCAGTTCTTC. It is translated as CASSQDGQQTRRRQFF.